The clone carrying this T cell receptor (beta chain) has at least ten counts. Trimming stripped 3 bases from V and 2 bases from J, with 14 bases between. CDR1 is MNHNS, CDR2 SASEGT, per germline. CDR3 length: 15 residues. This sample is part of a study of T cells after yellow fever vaccination. Study summary: SMART-Seq v4 Ultra Low Input handled preparation of low-cell-number fractions.

TCRdb reprocessed the 5' RACE reads with MiXCR, giving one entry per CDR3 protein. The sample yields 550,000 to 750,000 distinct CDR3 sequences, 13% seen once. The sequence derives from a young man who received the YFV17D yellow fever vaccine. The sequences come from PBMCs, collected on the day of the yellow fever booster vaccination. J is TRBJ2-7 and V is TRBV6-1, with D hard to call. The CDR3, as DNA: TGTGCCAGCAGTGATCAGCCCCAAGCCCCCTACGAGCAGTACTTC. Translating it yields CASSDQPQAPYEQYF.